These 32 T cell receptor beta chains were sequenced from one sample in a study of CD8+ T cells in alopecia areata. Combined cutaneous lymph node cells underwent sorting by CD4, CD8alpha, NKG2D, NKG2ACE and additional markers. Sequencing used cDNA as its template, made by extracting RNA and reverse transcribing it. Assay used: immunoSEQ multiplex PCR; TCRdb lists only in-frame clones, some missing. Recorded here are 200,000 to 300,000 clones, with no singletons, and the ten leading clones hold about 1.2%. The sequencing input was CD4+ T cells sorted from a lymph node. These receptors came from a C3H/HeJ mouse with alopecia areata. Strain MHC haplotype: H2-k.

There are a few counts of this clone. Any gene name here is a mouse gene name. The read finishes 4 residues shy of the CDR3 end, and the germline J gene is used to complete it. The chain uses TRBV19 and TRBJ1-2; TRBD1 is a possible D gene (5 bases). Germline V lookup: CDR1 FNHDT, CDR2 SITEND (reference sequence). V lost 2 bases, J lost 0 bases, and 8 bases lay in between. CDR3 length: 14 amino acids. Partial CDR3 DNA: TGTGCCAGCAGTATGTGGGGGGCAAACTCC. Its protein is CASSMWGANS. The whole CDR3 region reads CASSMWGANSDYTF.

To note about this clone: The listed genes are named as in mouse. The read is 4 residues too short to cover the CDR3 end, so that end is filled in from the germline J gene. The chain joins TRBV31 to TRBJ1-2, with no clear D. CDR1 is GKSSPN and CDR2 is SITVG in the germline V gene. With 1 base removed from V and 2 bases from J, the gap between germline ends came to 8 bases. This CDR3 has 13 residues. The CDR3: CAWSPNQNSDYTF. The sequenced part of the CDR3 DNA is TGTGCCTGGAGTCCGAACCAGAACTCC.

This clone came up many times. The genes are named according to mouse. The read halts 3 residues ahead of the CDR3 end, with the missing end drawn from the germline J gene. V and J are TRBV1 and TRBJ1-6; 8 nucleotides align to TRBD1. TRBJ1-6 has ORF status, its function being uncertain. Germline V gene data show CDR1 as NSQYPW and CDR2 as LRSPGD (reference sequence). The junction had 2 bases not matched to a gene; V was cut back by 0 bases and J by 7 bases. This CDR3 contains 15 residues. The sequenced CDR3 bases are TGCACCTGCAGTGCAGATCGGACAGGGAATTCGCCC. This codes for CTCSADRTGNSP. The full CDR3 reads CTCSADRTGNSPLYF.

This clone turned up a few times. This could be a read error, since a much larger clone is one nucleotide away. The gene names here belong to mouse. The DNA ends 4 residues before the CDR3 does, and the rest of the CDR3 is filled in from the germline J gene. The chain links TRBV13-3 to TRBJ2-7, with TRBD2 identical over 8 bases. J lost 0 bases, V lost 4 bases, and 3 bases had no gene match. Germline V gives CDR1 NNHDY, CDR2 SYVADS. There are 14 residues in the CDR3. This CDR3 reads CASSHWGSSYEQYF. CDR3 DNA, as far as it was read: TGTGCCAGCAGTCACTGGGGGAGCTCCTAT.

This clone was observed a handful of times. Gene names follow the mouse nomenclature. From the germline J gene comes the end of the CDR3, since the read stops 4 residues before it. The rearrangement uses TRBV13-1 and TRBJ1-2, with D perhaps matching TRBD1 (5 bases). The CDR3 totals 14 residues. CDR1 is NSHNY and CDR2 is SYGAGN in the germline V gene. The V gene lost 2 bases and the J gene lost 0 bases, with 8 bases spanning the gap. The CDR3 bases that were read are TGTGCCAGCAGTGAAAGACAGTCAAACTCC. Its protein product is CASSERQSNS. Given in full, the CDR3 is CASSERQSNSDYTF.

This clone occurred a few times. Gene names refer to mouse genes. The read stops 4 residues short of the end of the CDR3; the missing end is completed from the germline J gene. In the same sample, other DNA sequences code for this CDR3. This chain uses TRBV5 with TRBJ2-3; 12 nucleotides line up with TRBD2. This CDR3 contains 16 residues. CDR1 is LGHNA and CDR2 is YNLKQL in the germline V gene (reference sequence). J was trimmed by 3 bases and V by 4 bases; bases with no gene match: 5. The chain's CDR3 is CASSPPGLGGAETLYF. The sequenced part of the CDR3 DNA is TGTGCCAGCAGCCCCCCGGGACTGGGGGGCGCAGAA.

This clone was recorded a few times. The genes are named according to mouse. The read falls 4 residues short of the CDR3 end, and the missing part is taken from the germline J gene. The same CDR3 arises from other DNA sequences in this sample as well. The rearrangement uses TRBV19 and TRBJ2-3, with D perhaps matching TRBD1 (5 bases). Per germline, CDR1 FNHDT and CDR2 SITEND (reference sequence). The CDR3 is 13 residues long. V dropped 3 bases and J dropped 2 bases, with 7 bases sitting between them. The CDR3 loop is CASSKGVAETLYF. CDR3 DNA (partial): TGTGCCAGCAGTAAAGGGGTTGCAGAA. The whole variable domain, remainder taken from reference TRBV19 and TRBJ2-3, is GGIITQTPKFLIGQEGQKLTLKCQQNFNHDTMYWYRQDSGKGLRLIYYSITENDLQKGDLSEGYDASREKKSSFSLTVTSAQKNEMAVFLCASSKGVAETLYFGSGTRLTVL.

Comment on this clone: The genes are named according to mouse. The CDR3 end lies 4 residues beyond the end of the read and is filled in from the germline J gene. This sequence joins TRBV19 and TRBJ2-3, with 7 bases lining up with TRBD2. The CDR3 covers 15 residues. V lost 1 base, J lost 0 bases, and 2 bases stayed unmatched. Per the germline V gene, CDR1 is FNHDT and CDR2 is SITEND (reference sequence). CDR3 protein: CASSINWGSAETLYF. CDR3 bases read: TGTGCCAGCAGTATAAACTGGGGTAGTGCAGAA.

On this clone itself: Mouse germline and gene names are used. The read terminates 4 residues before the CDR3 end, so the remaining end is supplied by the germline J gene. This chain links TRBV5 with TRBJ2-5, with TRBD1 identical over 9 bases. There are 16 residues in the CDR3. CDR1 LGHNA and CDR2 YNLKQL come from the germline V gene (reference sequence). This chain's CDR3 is CASSQDNRGREDTQYF. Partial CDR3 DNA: TGTGCCAGCAGCCAAGATAACAGGGGGCGCGAAGAC.

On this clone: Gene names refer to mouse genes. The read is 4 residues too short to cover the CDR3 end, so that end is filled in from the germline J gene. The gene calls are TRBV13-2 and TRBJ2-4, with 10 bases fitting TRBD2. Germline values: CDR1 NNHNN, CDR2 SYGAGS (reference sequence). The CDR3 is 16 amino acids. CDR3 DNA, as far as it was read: TGTGCCAGCGGTGATAGACTGGGGGGTAGAGAGAAC. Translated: CASGDRLGGREN. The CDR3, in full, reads CASGDRLGGRENTLYF.

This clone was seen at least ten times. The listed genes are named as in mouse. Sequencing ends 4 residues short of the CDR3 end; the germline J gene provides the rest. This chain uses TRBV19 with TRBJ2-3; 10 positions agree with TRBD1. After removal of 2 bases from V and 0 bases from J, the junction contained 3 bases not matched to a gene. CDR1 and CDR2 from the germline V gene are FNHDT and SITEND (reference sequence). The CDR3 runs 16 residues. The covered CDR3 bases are TGTGCCAGCAGTATGGGACAGGGGACTAGTGCAGAA. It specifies CASSMGQGTSAE. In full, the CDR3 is CASSMGQGTSAETLYF.

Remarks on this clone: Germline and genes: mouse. The covered CDR3 bases are TGTGCCAGCGGTTTGGGAGGGGGTGCAAACTCC. As protein: CASGLGGGANS. From start to end, the CDR3 is CASGLGGGANSDYTF. The rearrangement links TRBV13-2 to TRBJ1-2; D perhaps matches TRBD1 (6 bases). The read terminates 4 residues before the CDR3 end, so the remaining end is supplied by the germline J gene. Trimming took 4 bases from V and 0 from J, leaving 13 bases between them. There are 15 residues in the CDR3. Per the germline V gene, CDR1 is NNHNN and CDR2 is SYGAGS (reference sequence).

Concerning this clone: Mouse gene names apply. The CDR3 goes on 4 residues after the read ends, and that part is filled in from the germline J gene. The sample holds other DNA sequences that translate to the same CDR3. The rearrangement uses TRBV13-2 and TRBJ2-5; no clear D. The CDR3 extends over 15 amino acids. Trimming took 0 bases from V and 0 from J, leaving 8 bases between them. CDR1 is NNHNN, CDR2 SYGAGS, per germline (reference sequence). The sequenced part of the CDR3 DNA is TGTGCCAGCGGTGATGCAGGCAGTAACCAAGAC. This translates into CASGDAGSNQD. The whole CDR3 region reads CASGDAGSNQDTQYF.

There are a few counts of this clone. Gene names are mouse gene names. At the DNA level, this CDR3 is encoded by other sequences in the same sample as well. The CDR3 sequence is CASSDLGDAEQFF. The sequenced CDR3 bases are TGTGCCAGCAGTGACCTGGGGGATGCT. V and J are TRBV13-1 and TRBJ2-1; the match to TRBD2 covers 7 bases. The read terminates 4 residues ahead of where the CDR3 ends, so the germline J gene completes it. In germline, CDR1 is NSHNY, CDR2 SYGAGN. CDR3 length: 13 residues. With V trimmed by 2 bases and J by 5 bases, 1 base remained unmatched.

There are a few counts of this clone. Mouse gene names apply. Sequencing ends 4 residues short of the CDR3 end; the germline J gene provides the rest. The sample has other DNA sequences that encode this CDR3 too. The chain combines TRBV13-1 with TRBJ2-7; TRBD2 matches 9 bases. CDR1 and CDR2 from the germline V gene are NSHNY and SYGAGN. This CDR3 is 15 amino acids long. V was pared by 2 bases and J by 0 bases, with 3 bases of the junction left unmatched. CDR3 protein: CASSDEGLGSYEQYF. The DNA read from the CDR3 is TGTGCCAGCAGTGACGAGGGACTGGGCTCCTAT.

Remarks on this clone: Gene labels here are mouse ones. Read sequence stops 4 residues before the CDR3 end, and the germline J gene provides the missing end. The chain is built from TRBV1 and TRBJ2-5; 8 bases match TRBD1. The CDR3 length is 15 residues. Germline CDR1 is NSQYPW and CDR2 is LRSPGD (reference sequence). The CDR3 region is CTCSAVTGGWDTQYF. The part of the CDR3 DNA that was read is TGCACCTGCAGTGCAGTTACAGGGGGGTGGGAC.

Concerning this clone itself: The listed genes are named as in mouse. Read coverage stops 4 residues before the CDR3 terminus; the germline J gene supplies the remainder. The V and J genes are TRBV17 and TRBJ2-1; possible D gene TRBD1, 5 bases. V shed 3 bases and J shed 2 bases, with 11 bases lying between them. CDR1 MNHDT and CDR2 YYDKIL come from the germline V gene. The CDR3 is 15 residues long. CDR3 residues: CASSRDGQDYAEQFF. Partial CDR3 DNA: TGTGCTAGCAGTAGGGACGGACAAGACTATGCT.

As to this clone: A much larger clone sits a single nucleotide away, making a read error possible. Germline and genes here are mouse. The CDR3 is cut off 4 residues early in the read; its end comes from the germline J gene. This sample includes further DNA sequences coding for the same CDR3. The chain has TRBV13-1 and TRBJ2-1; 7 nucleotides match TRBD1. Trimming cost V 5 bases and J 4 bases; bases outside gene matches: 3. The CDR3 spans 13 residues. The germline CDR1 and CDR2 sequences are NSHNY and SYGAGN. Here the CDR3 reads CASSRDRYAEQFF. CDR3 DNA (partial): TGTGCCAGCAGCCGGGACAGATATGCT.

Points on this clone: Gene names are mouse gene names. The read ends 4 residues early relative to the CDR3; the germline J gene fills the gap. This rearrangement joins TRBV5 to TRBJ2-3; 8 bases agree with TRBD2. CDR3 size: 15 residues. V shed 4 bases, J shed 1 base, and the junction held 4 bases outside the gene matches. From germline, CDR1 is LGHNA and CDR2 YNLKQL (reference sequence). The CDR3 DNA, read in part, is TGTGCCAGCAGCCGGGGGGGCGCGGGTGCAGAA. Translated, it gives CASSRGGAGAE. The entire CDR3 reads CASSRGGAGAETLYF.

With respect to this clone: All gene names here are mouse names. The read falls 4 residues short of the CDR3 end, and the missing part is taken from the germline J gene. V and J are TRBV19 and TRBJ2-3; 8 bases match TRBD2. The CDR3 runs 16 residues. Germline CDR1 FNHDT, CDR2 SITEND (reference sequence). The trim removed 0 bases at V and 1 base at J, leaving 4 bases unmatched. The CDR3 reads CASSIGRGGGAETLYF. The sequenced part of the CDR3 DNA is TGTGCCAGCAGTATAGGGAGGGGGGGCGGTGCAGAA.

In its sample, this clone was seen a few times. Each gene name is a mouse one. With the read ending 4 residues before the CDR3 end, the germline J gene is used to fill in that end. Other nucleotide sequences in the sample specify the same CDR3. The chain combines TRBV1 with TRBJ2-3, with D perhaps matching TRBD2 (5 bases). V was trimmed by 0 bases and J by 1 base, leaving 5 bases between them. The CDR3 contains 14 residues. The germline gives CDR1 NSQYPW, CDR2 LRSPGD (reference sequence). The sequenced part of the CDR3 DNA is TGCACCTGCAGTGCAGATGGGGGTGCAGAA. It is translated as CTCSADGGAE. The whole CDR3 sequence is CTCSADGGAETLYF.

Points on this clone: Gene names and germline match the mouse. The covered CDR3 bases are TGTGCCAGCAGCCCCCTCGGGACTGGGGCTAACCAAGAC. This translates into CASSPLGTGANQD. The whole CDR3 protein reads CASSPLGTGANQDTQYF. This chain connects TRBV5 to TRBJ2-5, with 10 bases matching TRBD2. The CDR3 is cut off 4 residues early in the read; its end comes from the germline J gene. V gave up 4 bases and J gave up 0 bases; unmatched junction bases: 7. CDR1 is LGHNA and CDR2 is YNLKQL in the germline V gene (reference sequence). The CDR3 runs 17 residues.

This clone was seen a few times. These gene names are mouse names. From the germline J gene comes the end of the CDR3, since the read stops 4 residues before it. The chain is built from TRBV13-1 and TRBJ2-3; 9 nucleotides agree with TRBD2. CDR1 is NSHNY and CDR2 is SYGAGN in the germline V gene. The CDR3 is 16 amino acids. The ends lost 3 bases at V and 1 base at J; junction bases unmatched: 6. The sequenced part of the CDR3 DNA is TGTGCCAGCAGTGGCATTAGACTGGGGGGTGCAGAA. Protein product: CASSGIRLGGAE. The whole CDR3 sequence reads CASSGIRLGGAETLYF.

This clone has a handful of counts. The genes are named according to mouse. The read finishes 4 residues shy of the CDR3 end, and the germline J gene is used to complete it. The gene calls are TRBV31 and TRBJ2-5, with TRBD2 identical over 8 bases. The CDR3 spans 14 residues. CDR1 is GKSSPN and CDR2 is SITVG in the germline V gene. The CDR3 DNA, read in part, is TGTGCCTGGAGTTTCGGGACTGGAAAAGAC. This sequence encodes CAWSFGTGKD. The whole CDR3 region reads CAWSFGTGKDTQYF.

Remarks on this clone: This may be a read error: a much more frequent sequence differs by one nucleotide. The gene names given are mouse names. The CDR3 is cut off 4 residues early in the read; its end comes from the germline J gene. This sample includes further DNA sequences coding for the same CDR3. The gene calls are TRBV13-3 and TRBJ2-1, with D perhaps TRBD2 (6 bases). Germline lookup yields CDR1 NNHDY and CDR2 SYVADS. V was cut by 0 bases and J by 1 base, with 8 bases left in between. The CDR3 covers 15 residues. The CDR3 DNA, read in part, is TGTGCCAGCAGTGATGGGTGGGGGAACTATGCT. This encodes CASSDGWGNYA. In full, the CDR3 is CASSDGWGNYAEQFF.

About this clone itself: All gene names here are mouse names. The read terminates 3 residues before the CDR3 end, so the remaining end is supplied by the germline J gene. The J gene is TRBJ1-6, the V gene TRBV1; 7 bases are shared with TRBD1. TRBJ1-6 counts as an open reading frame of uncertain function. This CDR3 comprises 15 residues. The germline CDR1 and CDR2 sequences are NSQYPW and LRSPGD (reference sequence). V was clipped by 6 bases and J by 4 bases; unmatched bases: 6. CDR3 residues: CTCSHRDRYNSPLYF. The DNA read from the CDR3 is TGCACCTGCAGCCACCGGGACAGATATAATTCGCCC.

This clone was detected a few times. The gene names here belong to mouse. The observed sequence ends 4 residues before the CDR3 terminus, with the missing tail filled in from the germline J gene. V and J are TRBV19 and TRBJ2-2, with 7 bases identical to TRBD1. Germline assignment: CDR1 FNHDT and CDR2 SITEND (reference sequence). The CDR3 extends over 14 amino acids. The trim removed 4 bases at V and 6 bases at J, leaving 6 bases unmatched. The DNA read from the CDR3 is TGTGCCAGCAGTTCGACAGGGAGGTCCGGG. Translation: CASSSTGRSG. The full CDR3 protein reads CASSSTGRSGQLYF.

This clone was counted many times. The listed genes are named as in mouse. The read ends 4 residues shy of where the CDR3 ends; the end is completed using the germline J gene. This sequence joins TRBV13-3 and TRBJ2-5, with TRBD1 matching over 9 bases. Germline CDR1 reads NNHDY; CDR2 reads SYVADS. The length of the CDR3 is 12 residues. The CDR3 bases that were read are TGTGCCAGCCGGACAGGGGACGAC. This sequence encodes CASRTGDD. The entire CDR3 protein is CASRTGDDTQYF.

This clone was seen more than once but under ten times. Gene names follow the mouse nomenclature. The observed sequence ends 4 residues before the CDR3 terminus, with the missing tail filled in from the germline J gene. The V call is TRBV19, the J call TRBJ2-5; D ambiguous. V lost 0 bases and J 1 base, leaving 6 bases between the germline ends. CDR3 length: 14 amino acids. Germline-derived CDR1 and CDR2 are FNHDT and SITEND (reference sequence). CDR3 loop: CASSIDSYQDTQYF. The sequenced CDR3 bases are TGTGCCAGCAGTATAGACAGCTACCAAGAC. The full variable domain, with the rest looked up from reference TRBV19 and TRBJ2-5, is GGIITQTPKFLIGQEGQKLTLKCQQNFNHDTMYWYRQDSGKGLRLIYYSITENDLQKGDLSEGYDASREKKSSFSLTVTSAQKNEMAVFLCASSIDSYQDTQYFGPGTRLLVL.

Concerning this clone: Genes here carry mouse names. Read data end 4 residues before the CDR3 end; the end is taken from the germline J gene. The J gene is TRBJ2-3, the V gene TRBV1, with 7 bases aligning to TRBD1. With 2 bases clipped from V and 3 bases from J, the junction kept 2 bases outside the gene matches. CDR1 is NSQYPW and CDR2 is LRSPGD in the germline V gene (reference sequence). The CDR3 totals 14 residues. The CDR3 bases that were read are TGCACCTGCAGTGCAAAACAGGGGGCAGAA. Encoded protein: CTCSAKQGAE. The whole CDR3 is CTCSAKQGAETLYF.

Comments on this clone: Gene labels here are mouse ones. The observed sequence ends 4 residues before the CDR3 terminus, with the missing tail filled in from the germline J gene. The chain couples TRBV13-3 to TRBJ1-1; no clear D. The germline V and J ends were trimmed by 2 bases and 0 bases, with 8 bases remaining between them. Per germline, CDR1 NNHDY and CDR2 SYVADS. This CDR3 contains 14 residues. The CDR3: CASSDSGTNTEVFF. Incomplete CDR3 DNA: TGTGCCAGCAGTGACTCTGGGACAAACACA.

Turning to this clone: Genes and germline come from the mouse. The chain's CDR3 is CASSDTGVDTEVFF. CDR3 DNA, as far as it was read: TGTGCCAGCAGTGATACAGGGGTGGACACA. The rearrangement links TRBV13-3 to TRBJ1-1; 7 positions agree with TRBD1. The read comes to an end 4 residues before the CDR3 does, leaving the germline J gene to fill in the end. Germline loops: CDR1 NNHDY, CDR2 SYVADS. After removal of 1 base from V and 3 bases from J, the junction contained 3 bases not matched to a gene. The CDR3 is made up of 14 amino acids.